This TCR beta chain comes out of a study of response to subunit inactivated influenza vaccine. Findings of the study overall: The authors offered the suggestion that each seasonal influenza vaccination recruits few new T cells.

This clonotype was counted many times. The antigen is undetermined. V dropped 3 bases and J dropped 2 bases, with 8 bases sitting between them. The CDR3 runs to 13 residues. CDR1 is DFQATT, CDR2 SNEGSKA, per germline (reference sequence). TCRdb reanalysed the RT-PCR reads using MiXCR and keeps one entry per CDR3 protein. The table has about 500,000 distinct CDR3 sequences, about 15% seen once. The chain couples TRBV20-1 to TRBJ2-1; no reliable D call. Specimen: CD4+ T cells sorted from PBMCs, collected roughly 24 months after vaccination. The receptor was derived from a man aged 50 to 69 who received an inactivated influenza vaccine. The CDR3 DNA reads as TGCAGTGCTAGGTCTGTTCCCTACAATGAGCAGTTCTTC. Translation gives CSARSVPYNEQFF.